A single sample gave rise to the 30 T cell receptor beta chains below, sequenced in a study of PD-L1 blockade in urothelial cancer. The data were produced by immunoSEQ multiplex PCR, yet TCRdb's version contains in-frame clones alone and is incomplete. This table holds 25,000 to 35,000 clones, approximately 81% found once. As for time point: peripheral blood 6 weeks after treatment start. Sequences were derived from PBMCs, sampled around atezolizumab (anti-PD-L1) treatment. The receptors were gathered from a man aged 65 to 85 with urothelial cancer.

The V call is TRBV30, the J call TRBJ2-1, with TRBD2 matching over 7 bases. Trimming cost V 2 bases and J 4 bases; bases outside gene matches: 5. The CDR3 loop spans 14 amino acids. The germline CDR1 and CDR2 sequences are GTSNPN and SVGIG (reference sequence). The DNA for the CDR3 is TGTGCCTGGAGTCCCATGGGGGGGTACAATGAGCAGTTCTTC. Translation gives CAWSPMGGYNEQFF. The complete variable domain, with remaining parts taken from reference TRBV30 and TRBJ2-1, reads SQTIHQWPATLVQPVGSPLSLECTVEGTSNPNLYWYRQAAGRGLQLLFYSVGIGQISSEVPQNLSASRPQDRQFILSSKKLLLSDSGFYLCAWSPMGGYNEQFFGPGTRLTVL.

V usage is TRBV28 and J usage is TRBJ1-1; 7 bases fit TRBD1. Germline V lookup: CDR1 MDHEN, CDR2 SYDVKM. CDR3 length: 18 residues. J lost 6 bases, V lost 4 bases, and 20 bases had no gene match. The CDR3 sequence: CASSSVRGWAVPTAEAFF. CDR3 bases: TGTGCCAGCAGTTCGGTCAGGGGGTGGGCTGTTCCGACGGCTGAAGCTTTCTTT.

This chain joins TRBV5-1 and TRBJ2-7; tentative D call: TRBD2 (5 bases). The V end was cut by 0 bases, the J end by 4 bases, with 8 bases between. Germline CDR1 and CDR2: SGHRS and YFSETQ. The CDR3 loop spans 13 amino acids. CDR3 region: CASSLGSDYEQYF. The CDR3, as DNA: TGCGCCAGCAGCTTGGGTAGCGATTACGAGCAGTACTTC.

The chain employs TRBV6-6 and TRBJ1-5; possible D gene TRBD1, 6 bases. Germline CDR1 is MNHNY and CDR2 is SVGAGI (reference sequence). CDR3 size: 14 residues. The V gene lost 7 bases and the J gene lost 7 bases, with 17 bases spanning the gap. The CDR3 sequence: CASNRQVTTQPQHF. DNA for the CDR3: TGTGCCAGCAATCGACAGGTAACTACCCAGCCCCAGCATTTT.

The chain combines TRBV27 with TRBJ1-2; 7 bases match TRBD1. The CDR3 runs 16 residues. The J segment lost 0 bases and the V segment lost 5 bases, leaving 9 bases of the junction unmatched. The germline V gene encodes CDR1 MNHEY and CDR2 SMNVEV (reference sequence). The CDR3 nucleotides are TGTGCCAGCAGTCCCCACCAGGGGGAAGCTAACTATGGCTACACCTTC. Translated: CASSPHQGEANYGYTF.

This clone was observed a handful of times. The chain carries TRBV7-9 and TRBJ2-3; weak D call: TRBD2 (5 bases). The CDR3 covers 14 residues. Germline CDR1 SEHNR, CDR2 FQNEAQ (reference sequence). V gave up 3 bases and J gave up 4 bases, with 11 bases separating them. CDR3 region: CASSLGSGSDTQYF. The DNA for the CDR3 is TGTGCCAGCAGCTTGGGATCGGGGTCAGATACGCAGTATTTT.

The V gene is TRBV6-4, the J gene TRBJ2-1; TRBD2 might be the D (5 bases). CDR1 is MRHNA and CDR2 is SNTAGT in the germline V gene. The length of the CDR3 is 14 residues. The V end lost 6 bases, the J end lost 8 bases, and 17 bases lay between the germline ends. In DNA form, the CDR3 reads TGTGCCAGCAGCCCCCATACTAGTAACTATGAGCAGTTCTTC. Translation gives CASSPHTSNYEQFF.

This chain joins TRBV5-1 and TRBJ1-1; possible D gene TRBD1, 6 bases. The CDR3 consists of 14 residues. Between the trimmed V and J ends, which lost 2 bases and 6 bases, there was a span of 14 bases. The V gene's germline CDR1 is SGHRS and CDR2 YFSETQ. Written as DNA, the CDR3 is TGCGCCAGCAGCTTCGCCGGGGGGCAGGCTGAAGCTTTCTTT. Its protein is CASSFAGGQAEAFF.

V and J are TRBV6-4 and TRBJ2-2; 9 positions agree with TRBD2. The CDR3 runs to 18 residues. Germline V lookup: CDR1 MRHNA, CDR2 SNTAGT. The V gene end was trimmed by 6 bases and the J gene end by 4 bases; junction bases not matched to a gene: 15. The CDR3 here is CASRQEASGVDGTGELFF. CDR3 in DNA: TGTGCCAGCAGACAGGAGGCTAGCGGGGTCGACGGCACCGGGGAGCTGTTTTTT.

The CDR3 spells CASSLDGGSTTNEKLFF. CDR3 nucleotide sequence: TGTGCCAGCAGCTTAGACGGGGGATCTACAACTAATGAAAAACTGTTTTTT. V usage is TRBV7-8 and J usage is TRBJ1-4, with D possibly matching TRBD1 (5 bases). Germline values: CDR1 SGHVS, CDR2 FQNEAQ. V lost 1 base and J 0 bases, leaving 12 bases between the germline ends. The CDR3 has 17 amino acids.

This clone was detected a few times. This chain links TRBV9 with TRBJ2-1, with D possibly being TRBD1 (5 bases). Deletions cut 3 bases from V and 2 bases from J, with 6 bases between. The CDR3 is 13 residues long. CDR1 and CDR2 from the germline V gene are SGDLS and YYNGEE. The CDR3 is CASSEDTYNEQFF. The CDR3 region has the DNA TGTGCCAGCAGCGAGGACACCTACAATGAGCAGTTCTTC.

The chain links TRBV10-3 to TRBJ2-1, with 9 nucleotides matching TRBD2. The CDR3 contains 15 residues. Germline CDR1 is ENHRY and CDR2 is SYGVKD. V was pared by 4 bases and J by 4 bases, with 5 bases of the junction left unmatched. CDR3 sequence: CAISVGGRDYNEQFF. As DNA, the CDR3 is TGTGCCATCAGTGTCGGCGGGAGGGATTACAATGAGCAGTTCTTC.

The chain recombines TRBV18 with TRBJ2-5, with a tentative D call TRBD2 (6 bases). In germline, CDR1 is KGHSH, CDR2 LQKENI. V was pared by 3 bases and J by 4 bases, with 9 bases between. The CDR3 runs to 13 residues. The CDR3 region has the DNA TGTGCCAGCTCACCCGGGGGAGGAGAGACCCAGTACTTC. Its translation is CASSPGGGETQYF. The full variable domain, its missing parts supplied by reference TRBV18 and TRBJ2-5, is NAGVMQNPRHLVRRRGQEARLRCSPMKGHSHVYWYRQLPEEGLKFMVYLQKENIIDESGMPKERFSAEFPKEGPSILRIQQVVRGDSAAYFCASSPGGGETQYFGPGTRLLVL.

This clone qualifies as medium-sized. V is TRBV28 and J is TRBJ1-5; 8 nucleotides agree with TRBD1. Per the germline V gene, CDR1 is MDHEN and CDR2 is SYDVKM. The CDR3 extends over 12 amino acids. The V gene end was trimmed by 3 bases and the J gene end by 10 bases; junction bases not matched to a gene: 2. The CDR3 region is CASSLGTGPQHF. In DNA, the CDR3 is TGTGCCAGCAGTTTGGGGACAGGTCCCCAGCATTTT. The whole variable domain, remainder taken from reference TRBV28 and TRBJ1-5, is DVKVTQSSRYLVKRTGEKVFLECVQDMDHENMFWYRQDPGLGLRLIYFSYDVKMKEKGDIPEGYSVSREKKERFSLILESASTNQTSMYLCASSLGTGPQHFGDGTRLSIL.

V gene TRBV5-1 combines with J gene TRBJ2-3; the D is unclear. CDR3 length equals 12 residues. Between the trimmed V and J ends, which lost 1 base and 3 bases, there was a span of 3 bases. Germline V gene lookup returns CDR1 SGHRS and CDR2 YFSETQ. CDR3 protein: CASSLSTDTQYF. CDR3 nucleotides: TGCGCCAGCAGCTTGTCGACAGATACGCAGTATTTT.

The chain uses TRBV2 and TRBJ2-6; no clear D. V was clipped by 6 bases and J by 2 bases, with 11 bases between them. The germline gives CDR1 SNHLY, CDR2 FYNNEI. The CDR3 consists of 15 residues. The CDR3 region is CASSPTEAGANVLTF. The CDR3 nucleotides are TGTGCCAGCAGCCCGACCGAGGCTGGGGCCAACGTCCTGACTTTC. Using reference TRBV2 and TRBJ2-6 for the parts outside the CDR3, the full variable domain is EPEVTQTPSHQVTQMGQEVILRCVPISNHLYFYWYRQILGQKVEFLVSFYNNEISEKSEIFDDQFSVERPDGSNFTLKIRSTKLEDSAMYFCASSPTEAGANVLTFGAGSRLTVL.

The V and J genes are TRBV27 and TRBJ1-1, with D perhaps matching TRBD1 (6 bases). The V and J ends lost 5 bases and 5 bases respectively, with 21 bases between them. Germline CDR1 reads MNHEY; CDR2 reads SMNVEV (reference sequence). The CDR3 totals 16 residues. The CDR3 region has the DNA TGTGCCAGCAGTCCAACGGTGGGGACACGAGGTACTGAAGCTTTCTTT. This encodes CASSPTVGTRGTEAFF.

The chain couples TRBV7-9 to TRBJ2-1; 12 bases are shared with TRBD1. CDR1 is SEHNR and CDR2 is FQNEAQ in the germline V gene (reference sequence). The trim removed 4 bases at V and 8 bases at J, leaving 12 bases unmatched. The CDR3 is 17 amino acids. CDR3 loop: CASSSWTGTGGFDEQFF. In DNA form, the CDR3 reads TGTGCCAGCAGCTCCTGGACCGGGACAGGGGGCTTTGATGAGCAGTTCTTC.

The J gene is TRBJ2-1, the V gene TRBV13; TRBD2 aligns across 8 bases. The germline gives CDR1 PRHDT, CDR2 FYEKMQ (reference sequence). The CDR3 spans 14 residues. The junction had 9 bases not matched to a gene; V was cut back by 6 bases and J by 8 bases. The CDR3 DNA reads TGTGCCAGCAGTTCGGGACTAGTGCTCTATGAGCAGTTCTTC. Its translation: CASSSGLVLYEQFF.

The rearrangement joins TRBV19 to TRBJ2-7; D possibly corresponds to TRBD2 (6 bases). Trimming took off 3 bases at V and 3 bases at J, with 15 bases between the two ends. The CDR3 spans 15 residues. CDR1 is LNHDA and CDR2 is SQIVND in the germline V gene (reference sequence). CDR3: CASSITGGNRYEQYF. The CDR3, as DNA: TGTGCCAGTAGTATCACTGGCGGGAACCGCTACGAGCAGTACTTC.

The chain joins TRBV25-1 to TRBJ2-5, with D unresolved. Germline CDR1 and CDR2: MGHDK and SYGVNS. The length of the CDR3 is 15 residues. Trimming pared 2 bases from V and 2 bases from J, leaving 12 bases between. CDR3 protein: CASSEAYYAQETQYF. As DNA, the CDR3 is TGTGCCAGCAGTGAAGCCTATTACGCGCAAGAGACCCAGTACTTC.

CDR3 sequence (DNA): TGTGCCAGCAGGCAAATTGCATTCCGGGACAGTATGAACACTGAAGCTTTCTTT. This codes for CASRQIAFRDSMNTEAFF. The rearrangement links TRBV14 to TRBJ1-1, with 7 positions matching TRBD1. Germline V gives CDR1 SGHDN, CDR2 FVKESK. V gave up 6 bases and J gave up 0 bases; unmatched junction bases: 16. The CDR3 totals 18 residues.

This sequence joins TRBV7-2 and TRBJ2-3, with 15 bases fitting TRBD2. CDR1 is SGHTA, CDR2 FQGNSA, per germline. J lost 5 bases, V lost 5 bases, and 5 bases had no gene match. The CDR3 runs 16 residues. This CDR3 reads CASSRTSGGVGDTQYF. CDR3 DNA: TGTGCCAGCAGCCGGACTAGCGGGGGGGTTGGAGATACGCAGTATTTT.

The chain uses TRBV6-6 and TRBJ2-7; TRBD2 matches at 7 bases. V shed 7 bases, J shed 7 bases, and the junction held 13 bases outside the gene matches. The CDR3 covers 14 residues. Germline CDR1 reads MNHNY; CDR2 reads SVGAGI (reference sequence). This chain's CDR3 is CASNLAAGVGEQYF. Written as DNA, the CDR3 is TGTGCCAGCAACCTTGCGGCGGGAGTGGGAGAGCAGTACTTC.

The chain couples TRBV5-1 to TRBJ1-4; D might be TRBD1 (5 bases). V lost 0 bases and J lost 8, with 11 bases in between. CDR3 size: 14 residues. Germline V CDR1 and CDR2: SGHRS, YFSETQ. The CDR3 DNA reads TGCGCCAGCAGCTTGGAAGGGGTGAGCGAAAAACTGTTTTTT. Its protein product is CASSLEGVSEKLFF.

DNA for the CDR3: TGTGCCAGCAGTTCGGGGGGGTCCAACTACAATGAGCAGTTCTTC. Its translation is CASSSGGSNYNEQFF. The chain recombines TRBV28 with TRBJ2-1, with 8 nucleotides matching TRBD2. Germline assignment: CDR1 MDHEN and CDR2 SYDVKM. With V trimmed by 4 bases and J by 3 bases, 5 bases remained unmatched. The CDR3 totals 15 residues.

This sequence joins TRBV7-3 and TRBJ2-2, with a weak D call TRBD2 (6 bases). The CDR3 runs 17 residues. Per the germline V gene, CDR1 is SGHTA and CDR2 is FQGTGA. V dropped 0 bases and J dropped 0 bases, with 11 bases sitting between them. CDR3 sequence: CASSLTGGGANTGELFF. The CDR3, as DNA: TGTGCCAGCAGCTTAACCGGCGGCGGGGCGAACACCGGGGAGCTGTTTTTT.

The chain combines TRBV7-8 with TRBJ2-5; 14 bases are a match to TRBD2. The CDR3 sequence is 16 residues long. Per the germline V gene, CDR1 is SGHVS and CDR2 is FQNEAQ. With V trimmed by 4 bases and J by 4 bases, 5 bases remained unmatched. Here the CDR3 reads CASSSTSGGAVETQYF. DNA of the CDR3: TGTGCCAGCAGCTCGACTAGCGGGGGGGCGGTAGAGACCCAGTACTTC.

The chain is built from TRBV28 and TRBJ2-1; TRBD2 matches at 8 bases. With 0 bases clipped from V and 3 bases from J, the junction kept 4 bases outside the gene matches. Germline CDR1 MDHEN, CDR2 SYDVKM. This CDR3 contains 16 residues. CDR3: CASSLWSSGDYNEQFF. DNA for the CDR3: TGTGCCAGCAGTTTATGGAGTAGCGGGGACTACAATGAGCAGTTCTTC. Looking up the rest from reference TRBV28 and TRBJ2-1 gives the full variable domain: DVKVTQSSRYLVKRTGEKVFLECVQDMDHENMFWYRQDPGLGLRLIYFSYDVKMKEKGDIPEGYSVSREKKERFSLILESASTNQTSMYLCASSLWSSGDYNEQFFGPGTRLTVL.

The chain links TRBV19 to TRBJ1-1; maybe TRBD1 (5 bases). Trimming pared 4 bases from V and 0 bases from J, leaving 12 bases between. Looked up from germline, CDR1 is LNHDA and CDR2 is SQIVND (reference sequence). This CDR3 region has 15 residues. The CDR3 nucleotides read TGTGCCAGTAGTACATGGGGGACTATGAACACTGAAGCTTTCTTT. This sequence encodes CASSTWGTMNTEAFF.